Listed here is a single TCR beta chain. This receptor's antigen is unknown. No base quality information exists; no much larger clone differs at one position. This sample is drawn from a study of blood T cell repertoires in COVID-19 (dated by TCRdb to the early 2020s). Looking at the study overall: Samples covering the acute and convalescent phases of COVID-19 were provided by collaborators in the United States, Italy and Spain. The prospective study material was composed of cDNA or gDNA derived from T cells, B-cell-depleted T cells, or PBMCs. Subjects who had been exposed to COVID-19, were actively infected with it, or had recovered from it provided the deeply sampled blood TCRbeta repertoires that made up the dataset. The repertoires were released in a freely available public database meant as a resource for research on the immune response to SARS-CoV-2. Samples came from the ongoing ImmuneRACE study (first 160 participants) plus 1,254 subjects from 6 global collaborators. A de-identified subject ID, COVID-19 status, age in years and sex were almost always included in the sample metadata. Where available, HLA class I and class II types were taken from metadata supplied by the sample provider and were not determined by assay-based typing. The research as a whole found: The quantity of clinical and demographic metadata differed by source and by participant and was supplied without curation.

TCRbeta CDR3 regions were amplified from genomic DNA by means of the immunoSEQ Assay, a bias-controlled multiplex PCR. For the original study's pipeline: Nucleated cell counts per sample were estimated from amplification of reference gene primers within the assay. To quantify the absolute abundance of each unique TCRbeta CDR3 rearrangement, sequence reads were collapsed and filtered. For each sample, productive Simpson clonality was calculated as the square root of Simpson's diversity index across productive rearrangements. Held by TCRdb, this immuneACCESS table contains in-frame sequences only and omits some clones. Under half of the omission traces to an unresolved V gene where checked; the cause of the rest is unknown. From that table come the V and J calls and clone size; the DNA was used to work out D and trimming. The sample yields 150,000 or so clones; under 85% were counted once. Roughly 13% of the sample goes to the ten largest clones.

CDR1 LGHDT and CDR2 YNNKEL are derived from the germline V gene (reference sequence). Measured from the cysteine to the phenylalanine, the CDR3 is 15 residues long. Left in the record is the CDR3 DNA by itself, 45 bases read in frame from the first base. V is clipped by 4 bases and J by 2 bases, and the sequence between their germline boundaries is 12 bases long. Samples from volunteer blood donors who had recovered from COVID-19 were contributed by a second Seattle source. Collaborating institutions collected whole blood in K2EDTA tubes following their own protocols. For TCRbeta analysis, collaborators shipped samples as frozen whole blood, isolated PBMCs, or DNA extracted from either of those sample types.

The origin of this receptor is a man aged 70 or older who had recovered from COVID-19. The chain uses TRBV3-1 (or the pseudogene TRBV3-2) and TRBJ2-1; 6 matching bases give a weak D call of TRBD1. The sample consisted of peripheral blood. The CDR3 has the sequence CASSPQGRAYNEQFF. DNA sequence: TGTGCCAGCAGCCCACAGGGTAGGGCCTACAATGAGCAGTTCTTC.